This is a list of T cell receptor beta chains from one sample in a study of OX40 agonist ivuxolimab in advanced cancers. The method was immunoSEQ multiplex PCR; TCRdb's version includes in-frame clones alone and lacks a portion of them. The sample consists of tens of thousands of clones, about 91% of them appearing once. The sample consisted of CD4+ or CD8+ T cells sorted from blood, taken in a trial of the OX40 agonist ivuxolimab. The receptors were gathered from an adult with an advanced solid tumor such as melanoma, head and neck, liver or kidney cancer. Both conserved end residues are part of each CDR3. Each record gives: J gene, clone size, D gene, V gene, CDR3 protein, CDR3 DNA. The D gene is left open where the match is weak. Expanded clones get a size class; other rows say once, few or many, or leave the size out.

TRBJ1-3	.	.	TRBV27	CASSFRERDTIYF	TGTGCCAGCAGTTTCCGGGAGCGAGACACCATATATTTT
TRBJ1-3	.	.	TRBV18	CASSPQSSGNTIYF	TGTGCCAGCTCACCACAGTCCTCTGGAAACACCATATATTTT
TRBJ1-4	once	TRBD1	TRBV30	CAWTKTGNEKLFF	TGTGCCTGGACCAAGACAGGGAACGAAAAACTGTTTTTT
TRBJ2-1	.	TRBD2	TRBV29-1	CSAGNSGSYNEQFF	TGCAGCGCTGGGAATAGCGGGAGCTACAATGAGCAGTTCTTC
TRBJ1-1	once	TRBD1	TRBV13	CASSHGDRVTEAFF	TGTGCCAGCAGCCACGGGGACAGGGTCACTGAAGCTTTCTTT
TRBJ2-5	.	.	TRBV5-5	CASSLVGETQYF	TGTGCCAGCAGCTTGGTAGGGGAGACCCAGTACTTC
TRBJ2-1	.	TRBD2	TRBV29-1	CSVARTSGTINEQFF	TGCAGCGTTGCGAGGACTAGCGGGACCATCAATGAGCAGTTCTTC
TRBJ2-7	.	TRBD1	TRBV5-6	CASSQTGGTYEQYF	TGTGCCAGCAGCCAGACAGGGGGGACCTACGAGCAGTACTTC
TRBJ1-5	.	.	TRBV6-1	CASSYNRDQPQHF	TGTGCCAGCAGTTATAACAGGGATCAGCCCCAGCATTTT
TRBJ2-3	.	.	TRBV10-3	CATLDSKDTQYF	TGTGCCACCTTGGACAGCAAAGATACGCAGTATTTT
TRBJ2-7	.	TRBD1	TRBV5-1	CASSPGTEGYEQYF	TGCGCCAGCAGCCCCGGGACAGAGGGCTACGAGCAGTACTTC
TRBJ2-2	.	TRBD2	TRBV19	CASSIQKGLANTGELFF	TGTGCCAGTAGTATCCAAAAGGGACTAGCCAACACCGGGGAGCTGTTTTTT
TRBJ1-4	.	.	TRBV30	CAWSDRGAGGFGRLFF	TGTGCCTGGAGCGATCGTGGGGCAGGCGGTTTTGGAAGACTGTTTTTT
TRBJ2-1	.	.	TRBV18	CASSPRARGVNEQFF	TGTGCCAGCTCTCCCCGAGCGCGTGGCGTGAATGAGCAGTTCTTC
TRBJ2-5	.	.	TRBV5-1	CASSFYGNNQETQYF	TGCGCCAGCAGCTTCTACGGGAATAACCAAGAGACCCAGTACTTC
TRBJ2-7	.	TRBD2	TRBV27	CASSFSSGRLNYEQYF	TGTGCCAGCAGTTTTTCCAGCGGGAGGCTTAACTACGAGCAGTACTTC
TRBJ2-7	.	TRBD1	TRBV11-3	CASSSSSGTASYF	TGTGCCAGCAGCTCCTCGTCCGGGACAGCATCCTACTTC
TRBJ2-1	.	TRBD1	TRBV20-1	CSAPSGTGKFF	TGCAGTGCACCGTCCGGGACAGGGAAGTTCTTC
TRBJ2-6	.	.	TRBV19	CASWDGALGANVLTF	TGTGCCAGTTGGGACGGGGCTCTGGGGGCCAACGTCCTGACTTTC
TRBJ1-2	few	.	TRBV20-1	CSASRDGYTF	TGCAGTGCGAGCAGAGATGGCTACACCTTC
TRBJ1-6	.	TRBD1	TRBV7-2	CASSSGPGQGNSPLHF	TGTGCCAGCAGCTCGGGTCCGGGACAGGGGAATTCACCCCTCCACTTT
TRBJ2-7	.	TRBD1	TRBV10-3	CAITGDREGEQYF	TGTGCCATCACTGGGGACAGGGAGGGCGAGCAGTACTTC
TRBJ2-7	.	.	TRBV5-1	CASSLTSGGYEQYF	TGCGCCAGCAGCTTGACTTCAGGGGGGTACGAGCAGTACTTC
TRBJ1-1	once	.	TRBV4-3	CASSQDTFPAFTEAFF	TGCGCCAGCAGCCAAGATACCTTCCCCGCTTTCACTGAAGCTTTCTTT
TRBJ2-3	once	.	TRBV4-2	CASSFHPGSNSTDTQYF	TGTGCCAGCAGCTTCCACCCGGGGTCGAATAGCACAGATACGCAGTATTTT
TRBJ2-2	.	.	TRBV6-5	CASQFADSRTGELFF	TGTGCCAGCCAGTTCGCCGATTCGAGGACCGGGGAGCTGTTTTTT
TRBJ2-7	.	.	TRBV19	CASSIVADTTYEQYF	TGTGCCAGTAGTATAGTAGCGGACACAACCTACGAGCAGTACTTC
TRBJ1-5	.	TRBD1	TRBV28	CASRPGTGSNQPQHF	TGTGCCAGCAGGCCTGGGACAGGGTCTAATCAGCCCCAGCATTTT
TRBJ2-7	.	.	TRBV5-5	CASSLGWGIGEQYF	TGTGCCAGCAGCTTGGGCTGGGGGATCGGCGAGCAGTACTTC
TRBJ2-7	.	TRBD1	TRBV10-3	CAIRTGTGDNQYF	TGTGCCATCAGAACCGGGACAGGGGATAATCAGTACTTC
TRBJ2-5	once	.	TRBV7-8	CASSLGPKTADQETQYF	TGTGCCAGCAGCTTGGGCCCCAAGACAGCCGACCAAGAGACCCAGTACTTC
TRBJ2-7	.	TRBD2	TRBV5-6	CASSLFFSGNAYEQYF	TGTGCCAGCAGCTTGTTTTTTAGCGGGAACGCGTACGAGCAGTACTTC
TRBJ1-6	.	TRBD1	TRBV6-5	CASSIQVRGDSPLHF	TGTGCCAGCAGTATACAGGTCAGGGGGGATTCACCCCTCCACTTT
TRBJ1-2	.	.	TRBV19	CASRDSQRRGYTF	TGTGCCAGTAGGGACTCCCAACGGCGCGGCTACACCTTC
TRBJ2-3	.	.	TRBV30	CARKKSSTDTQYF	TGTGCCCGGAAAAAAAGTAGCACAGATACGCAGTATTTT
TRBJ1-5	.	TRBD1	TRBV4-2	CASSQGPGQGFQPQHF	TGTGCCAGCAGCCAAGGTCCAGGACAGGGGTTTCAGCCCCAGCATTTT
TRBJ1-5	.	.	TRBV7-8	CASSLGTYYSNQPQHF	TGTGCCAGCAGCTTAGGAACATACTATAGCAATCAGCCCCAGCATTTT
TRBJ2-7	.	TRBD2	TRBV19	CATGTSGYEQYF	TGTGCTACGGGGACTAGCGGCTACGAGCAGTACTTC
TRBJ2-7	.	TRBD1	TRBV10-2	CASSFGQGAHEQYF	TGCGCCAGCTCGTTCGGACAGGGGGCCCATGAGCAGTACTTC
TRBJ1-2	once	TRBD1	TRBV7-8	CASSPYRGQTGISYGYTF	TGTGCCAGCAGCCCATACAGGGGGCAGACCGGGATCTCCTATGGCTACACCTTC
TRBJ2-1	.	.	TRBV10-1	CASSPRLGSSYNEQFF	TGCGCCAGCAGTCCAAGGTTGGGAAGCTCCTACAATGAGCAGTTCTTC
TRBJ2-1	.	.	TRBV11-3	CASSLAPAQGAEQFF	TGTGCCAGCAGCTTAGCCCCGGCGCAGGGAGCTGAGCAGTTCTTC